The T cell receptor beta chain under discussion was sequenced for a study of beta chain features in type 1 diabetes. About the research overall: The examined sorted cells totaled roughly 110,000,000 across samples.

The authors reverse transcribed all of the isolated RNA, so sequencing captured expressed TCRB transcripts. TCRdb's copy holds only in-frame clones and misses some; the assay was immunoSEQ multiplex PCR. The table shows around 56,000 clones, with roughly 52% occurring only once. This clone has a handful of counts. What it binds is unknown. V gave up 8 bases and J gave up 8 bases; unmatched junction bases: 12. Germline CDR1 reads SQVTM; CDR2 reads ANQGSEA. The CDR3 loop spans 15 amino acids. Regarding the study as a whole: There was no resolution here of whether HLA type influences TCRB rearrangement. Across patients, naive, central memory and Treg TCRB repertoires exhibited apparently greater similarity than was observed across healthy donors. People with Type 1 diabetes carried modestly yet significantly shorter TCRB CDR3s in all four CD4+ subsets. PCR, the amplification step, might favor shorter templates, equally in patients and controls.

The sample was Tregs from blood. The receptor was isolated from a middle-aged woman with type 1 diabetes. This chain uses TRBV29-1 with TRBJ2-1; 13 positions agree with TRBD2. In DNA, the CDR3 is TGCAGCCTCTGGGGACTAGCGGGACCTGGGGATGAGCAGTTCTTC. This sequence encodes CSLWGLAGPGDEQFF.